A single sample gave rise to the 31 T cell receptor beta chains below, sequenced in a study of technical replicates of blood from several donors. Using immunoSEQ multiplex PCR, the repertoire was profiled, and TCRdb retains in-frame clones only, with some absent. The sample includes 45,000 to 55,000 clones, approximately 94% of them seen just once. Sequenced material: T cells isolated from PBMCs. These receptors originate from a human donor in good health.

This chain joins TRBV5-4 and TRBJ2-7, with 12 bases fitting TRBD2. Germline V gene data show CDR1 as SGHNT and CDR2 as YYREEE (reference sequence). This CDR3 spans 15 amino acids. After removal of 4 bases from V and 2 bases from J, the junction contained 4 bases not matched to a gene. CDR3 sequence reads: CASSPGLAGTYEQYF. The CDR3 nucleotides are TGTGCCAGCAGCCCGGGACTAGCGGGTACCTACGAGCAGTACTTC.

The genes are TRBV28 and TRBJ1-5; D remains ambiguous. Germline V gene sequence: CDR1 MDHEN, CDR2 SYDVKM. The V gene lost 6 bases and the J gene lost 0 bases, with 21 bases spanning the gap. This CDR3 has 18 amino acids. The DNA for the CDR3 is TGTGCCAGCAGGAGCCGGGTTATCCACCCAAATAGCAATCAGCCCCAGCATTTT. Its protein product is CASRSRVIHPNSNQPQHF.

CDR3 in amino acids: CASSLEGGYLYEQYF. CDR3 bases: TGTGCCAGCAGCTTAGAAGGGGGCTATTTATACGAGCAGTACTTC. V and J are TRBV11-2 and TRBJ2-7; TRBD1 agrees at 7 bases. The CDR3 is made up of 15 amino acids. With V trimmed by 0 bases and J by 4 bases, 6 bases remained unmatched. The germline CDR1 and CDR2 sequences are SGHAT and FQNNGV. The complete variable domain, with remaining parts taken from reference TRBV11-2 and TRBJ2-7, reads EAGVAQSPRYKIIEKRQSVAFWCNPISGHATLYWYQQILGQGPKLLIQFQNNGVVDDSQLPKDRFSAERLKGVDSTLKIQPAKLEDSAVYLCASSLEGGYLYEQYFGPGTRLTVT.

The gene calls are TRBV29-1 and TRBJ1-1; 8 bases are shared with TRBD1. Germline V gene lookup returns CDR1 SQVTM and CDR2 ANQGSEA. CDR3 length equals 12 residues. V gave up 7 bases and J gave up 1 base; unmatched junction bases: 2. CDR3 protein: CSAGTGNTEAFF. The CDR3 DNA sequence: TGCAGCGCCGGGACAGGGAACACTGAAGCTTTCTTT.

The chain employs TRBV7-8 and TRBJ1-3; D gene ambiguous. Germline assignment: CDR1 SGHVS and CDR2 FQNEAQ. The CDR3 loop spans 16 amino acids. With 5 bases removed from V and 0 bases from J, the gap between germline ends came to 14 bases. CDR3 protein: CASSPRLRSSGNTIYF. Here the CDR3 DNA reads TGTGCCAGCAGCCCGAGACTCCGGAGCTCTGGAAACACCATATATTTT.

This rearrangement joins TRBV7-9 to TRBJ1-1; TRBD1 agrees at 8 bases. The CDR3 sequence is 12 residues long. After removal of 3 bases from V and 11 bases from J, the junction contained 5 bases not matched to a gene. Germline V gene lookup returns CDR1 SEHNR and CDR2 FQNEAQ (reference sequence). The CDR3 loop is CASSFAGGGAFF. The CDR3 nucleotides are TGTGCCAGCAGCTTTGCAGGGGGCGGCGCTTTCTTT.

V gene TRBV10-2 combines with J gene TRBJ1-2; TRBD1 might be the D (5 bases). This CDR3 spans 8 amino acids. The V gene's germline CDR1 is WSHSY and CDR2 SAAADI. V lost 10 bases, J lost 8 bases, and 5 bases lay in between. Here the CDR3 reads CATGGYTF. Written as DNA, the CDR3 is TGCGCCACAGGGGGCTACACCTTC.

The V gene is TRBV13, the J gene TRBJ2-1, with 14 bases aligning to TRBD2. J gave up 10 bases and V 3 bases, and 11 bases lay outside the gene matches. The CDR3 loop spans 17 amino acids. In germline, CDR1 is PRHDT, CDR2 FYEKMQ (reference sequence). The CDR3 here is CASSFPGTSGSGGEQFF. The CDR3 coding sequence is TGTGCCAGCAGCTTCCCCGGGACTAGCGGGAGCGGGGGGGAGCAGTTCTTC. Together with reference TRBV13 and TRBJ2-1, the CDR3 gives the full variable domain: AAGVIQSPRHLIKEKRETATLKCYPIPRHDTVYWYQQGPGQDPQFLISFYEKMQSDKGSIPDRFSAQQFSDYHSELNMSSLELGDSALYFCASSFPGTSGSGGEQFFGPGTRLTVL.

Remarks on this clone: The junction differs from germline at one of its ends, possibly a read error. The rearrangement uses TRBV7-9 and TRBJ2-7; D remains ambiguous. Germline V gene lookup returns CDR1 SEHNR and CDR2 FQNEAQ (reference sequence). The CDR3 contains 12 residues. CDR3 sequence (DNA): TGTGCCAGCAGCTTAGGTAGTTACGAACAGTACTTC. Translation: CASSLGSYEQYF.

The CDR3 here is CASSLGTSGGATETQYF. CDR3 DNA: TGCGCCAGCAGCTTGGGGACTAGCGGGGGGGCAACCGAGACCCAGTACTTC. V usage is TRBV5-1 and J usage is TRBJ2-5, with 15 bases matching TRBD2. V was pared by 0 bases and J by 5 bases, with 5 bases of the junction left unmatched. Germline-derived CDR1 and CDR2 are SGHRS and YFSETQ. The CDR3 spans 17 residues.

This clone was seen just once. The chain uses TRBV6-6 and TRBJ2-2, with D uncertain. The CDR3 covers 15 residues. Germline lookup yields CDR1 MNHNY and CDR2 SVGAGI (reference sequence). With 7 bases removed from V and 0 bases from J, the gap between germline ends came to 12 bases. The CDR3 bases are TGTGCCAGCACACCTGAGGCATCGAACACCGGGGAGCTGTTTTTT. Protein product: CASTPEASNTGELFF.

The chain has TRBV5-5 and TRBJ2-7; 14 bases are shared with TRBD2. Germline trimming cut 0 bases from V and 4 bases from J; bases unmatched to any gene: 6. This CDR3 is built from 17 residues. The germline V gene encodes CDR1 SGHKS and CDR2 YYEKEE (reference sequence). The CDR3 is CASSLGGLAGGLYEQYF. The DNA of the CDR3 is TGTGCCAGCAGCTTGGGTGGACTAGCGGGGGGCCTTTACGAGCAGTACTTC.

The chain combines TRBV7-9 with TRBJ1-1, with D maybe TRBD1 (6 bases). Trimming removed 1 base at V and 5 bases at J, with 14 bases between. CDR1 is SEHNR, CDR2 FQNEAQ, per germline (reference sequence). The length of the CDR3 is 15 residues. CDR3 residues: CASSLDLGAPTEAFF. CDR3 in DNA: TGTGCCAGCAGCTTAGACCTGGGGGCGCCGACTGAAGCTTTCTTT.

V and J are TRBV29-1 and TRBJ2-7; 7 nucleotides align to TRBD1. The CDR3 runs 18 residues. Germline CDR1 SQVTM, CDR2 ANQGSEA. CDR3 sequence reads: CGALNNPPGQTFSYEQYF. In DNA, the CDR3 is TGCGGAGCGTTGAACAATCCGCCGGGACAGACTTTTTCCTACGAGCAGTACTTC.

This clone was counted a single time. The rearrangement links TRBV10-1 to TRBJ2-7; tentatively, D is TRBD2 (5 bases). V was cut by 3 bases and J by 5 bases, with 14 bases left in between. In germline, CDR1 is WNHNN, CDR2 SYGVQD (reference sequence). This CDR3 has 14 amino acids. The CDR3 DNA follows: TGCGCCAGCAGTGAAGATGCTTCCGGGAACGAGCAGTACTTC. This sequence encodes CASSEDASGNEQYF.

This chain links TRBV6-6 with TRBJ2-1, with 7 bases aligning to TRBD2. The CDR3 covers 14 residues. With V trimmed by 6 bases and J by 9 bases, 11 bases remained unmatched. The V gene's germline CDR1 is MNHNY and CDR2 SVGAGI (reference sequence). The CDR3 bases are TGTGCCAGCAGGGTCAAGCGGGAACGGGGTGAGCAGTTCTTC. This codes for CASRVKRERGEQFF.

CDR3 nucleotides: TGTGCCAGCTCACCACAGGAGGGTTCTCCTGGAAACACCATATATTTT. It specifies CASSPQEGSPGNTIYF. The chain combines TRBV18 with TRBJ1-3; D is undetermined. CDR1 and CDR2 (germline): KGHSH, LQKENI. V shed 1 base and J shed 2 bases, with 12 bases lying between them. This CDR3 is built from 16 residues. Drawing the rest from reference TRBV18 and TRBJ1-3, the complete variable domain is NAGVMQNPRHLVRRRGQEARLRCSPMKGHSHVYWYRQLPEEGLKFMVYLQKENIIDESGMPKERFSAEFPKEGPSILRIQQVVRGDSAAYFCASSPQEGSPGNTIYFGEGSWLTVV.

DNA of the CDR3: TGTGCCAGCAGTTCACAGGGGGCGCCGGGATTAAACTATGGCTACACCTTC. Translated: CASSSQGAPGLNYGYTF. The chain combines TRBV28 with TRBJ1-2, with 9 positions matching TRBD1. CDR3 size: 17 residues. Trimming removed 4 bases from V and 2 bases from J; junction bases left unmatched: 11. From germline, CDR1 is MDHEN and CDR2 SYDVKM.

This chain joins TRBV28 and TRBJ1-1, with 7 positions matching TRBD1. Per germline, CDR1 MDHEN and CDR2 SYDVKM. Unmatched junction bases numbered 5, after V lost 10 bases and J lost 0 bases. CDR3 length: 13 residues. The CDR3 region has the DNA TGTGCCATCAGGGGGGCGATGAACACTGAAGCTTTCTTT. Its translation is CAIRGAMNTEAFF.

The CDR3 spells CASSLGHRENTEAFF. The DNA of the CDR3 is TGCGCCAGCAGCTTGGGGCACAGGGAGAACACTGAAGCTTTCTTT. V is TRBV5-1 and J is TRBJ1-1, with a weak D call TRBD1 (6 bases). The V gene's germline CDR1 is SGHRS and CDR2 YFSETQ. Trimming shortened V by 0 bases and J by 1 base, and 10 bases separated the two germline ends. This CDR3 has 15 residues.

This chain joins TRBV28 and TRBJ2-2, with unresolved D. The CDR3 loop spans 14 amino acids. Trimming left V 2 bases short and J 5 bases short, with 9 bases between. Germline V lookup: CDR1 MDHEN, CDR2 SYDVKM. As DNA, the CDR3 is TGTGCCAGCAGTTTAAGAACTACAACCGGGGAGCTGTTTTTT. It codes for CASSLRTTTGELFF.

The chain is built from TRBV15 and TRBJ2-3; maybe TRBD1 (6 bases). CDR1 is LNHNV and CDR2 is YYDKDF in the germline V gene (reference sequence). V lost 7 bases, J lost 0 bases, and 14 bases lay in between. This CDR3 comprises 15 residues. CDR3 protein: CATITGYTSTDTQYF. The CDR3 nucleotides read TGTGCCACCATCACAGGGTATACGAGCACAGATACGCAGTATTTT.

The chain links TRBV7-8 to TRBJ1-1; D is ambiguous. The length of the CDR3 is 16 residues. With 0 bases removed from V and 4 bases from J, the gap between germline ends came to 15 bases. Germline CDR1 reads SGHVS; CDR2 reads FQNEAQ. This chain's CDR3 is CASSLAPPSLGTEAFF. The CDR3 nucleotides read TGTGCCAGCAGCTTAGCGCCCCCATCCCTCGGCACTGAAGCTTTCTTT.

J is TRBJ2-7 and V is TRBV11-2, with TRBD2 matching over 11 bases. CDR1 is SGHAT, CDR2 FQNNGV, per germline. J lost 2 bases, V lost 10 bases, and 19 bases had no gene match. The CDR3 runs to 18 residues. The CDR3 sequence is CANTLPGLAGHGAYEQYF. The CDR3 bases are TGTGCCAATACCCTGCCAGGACTAGCGGGCCACGGGGCCTACGAGCAGTACTTC.

This chain connects TRBV5-1 to TRBJ2-2; 10 bases are a match to TRBD2. This CDR3 has 12 residues. Trimming at V came to 5 bases and at J to 9 bases, leaving 1 base not matched to a gene. The germline V gene encodes CDR1 SGHRS and CDR2 YFSETQ. The CDR3 is CASRLAGRELFF. In DNA form, the CDR3 reads TGCGCCAGCAGACTAGCGGGACGGGAGCTGTTTTTT.

This clone was seen once. The chain uses TRBV6-6 and TRBJ1-1; TRBD1 might be the D (5 bases). The CDR3 sequence is 13 residues long. In germline, CDR1 is MNHNY, CDR2 SVGAGI (reference sequence). V was shortened by 0 bases and J by 5 bases, with 7 bases between the two germline ends. This chain's CDR3 is CASSYSGATEAFF. The CDR3, as DNA: TGTGCCAGCAGTTACTCAGGGGCAACTGAAGCTTTCTTT.

This clone was observed a single time. The chain combines TRBV6-5 with TRBJ2-3; D is uncertain. CDR3 length: 11 residues. Germline V gene sequence: CDR1 MNHEY, CDR2 SVGAGI. V was cut by 2 bases and J by 5 bases, with 2 bases left in between. The CDR3 is CASSYLDTQYF. The CDR3 nucleotides read TGTGCCAGCAGTTACCTAGATACGCAGTATTTT.

CDR3 amino acids: CASTSGTGRSEAFF. The CDR3 DNA sequence: TGTGCCAGCACCTCCGGGACAGGAAGGTCTGAAGCTTTCTTT. V and J are TRBV28 and TRBJ1-1; TRBD1 agrees at 8 bases. In germline, CDR1 is MDHEN, CDR2 SYDVKM. The CDR3 is made up of 14 amino acids. V lost 7 bases and J lost 6; bases outside the gene matches: 10.

This chain connects TRBV12-5 to TRBJ2-2, with 9 bases matching TRBD2. Germline values: CDR1 LGHNT, CDR2 FRNRAP. The junction had 4 bases not matched to a gene; V was cut back by 7 bases and J by 1 base. This CDR3 is built from 15 residues. The CDR3: CASVLTSGNTGELFF. The CDR3 coding sequence is TGTGCTAGTGTCTTGACTAGCGGGAACACCGGGGAGCTGTTTTTT.

The gene calls are TRBV11-2 and TRBJ1-2; a possible D gene is TRBD1 (6 bases). With 6 bases removed from V and 8 bases from J, the gap between germline ends came to 25 bases. Per the germline V gene, CDR1 is SGHAT and CDR2 is FQNNGV. This CDR3 region has 16 residues. CDR3 loop: CASRLPSGETVGGYTF. The CDR3 DNA sequence: TGTGCCAGCAGATTGCCATCAGGGGAGACAGTTGGGGGCTACACCTTC.

V and J are TRBV28 and TRBJ1-3; no clear D gene. V lost 2 bases, J lost 2 bases, and 13 bases lay in between. Germline loops: CDR1 MDHEN, CDR2 SYDVKM. The CDR3 runs 16 residues. CDR3 region: CASSLHGNSAGNTIYF. CDR3 nucleotides: TGTGCCAGCAGTTTACACGGGAACTCAGCTGGAAACACCATATATTTT.